This is a list of T cell receptor beta chains from one sample in a study of blood T cells in healthy people across ages. TCRdb reprocessed the 5' RACE reads with MiXCR, giving one entry per CDR3 protein. This table has some 880,000 distinct CDR3 sequences, roughly 34% appearing once. The sample was blood. Receptor source: a man between 18 and 29 years old in good health. Each CDR3 is given with its conserved first and last residue. D genes are given only for firm matches. Where a row states a size, it is once, few, many or the class of an expanded clone; other rows omit it.

d_call clone_size j_call v_call cdr3_nt cdr3_aa
- few TRBJ1-5 TRBV20-1 TGCAGTGCTGGAACTACGCAGGGACAATATAGCAATCAGCCCCAGCATTTT CSAGTTQGQYSNQPQHF
- - TRBJ2-7 TRBV4-3 TGCGCCAGCAGCCAAGATTTTGGGGGCAGAGAGGCCCAGTACTTC CASSQDFGGREAQYF
- - TRBJ1-1 TRBV25-1 TGTGCCAGCAGTGGATCCCCCGGACAGAGGAACACTGAAGCTTTCTTT CASSGSPGQRNTEAFF
TRBD2 few TRBJ2-3 TRBV15 TGTGCCACCAGCAGAGGGACCGTTAGACTAGCGCCGGATACGCAGTATTTT CATSRGTVRLAPDTQYF
- - TRBJ2-3 TRBV7-8 TGTGCCAGCAGCCACAGGGATAACACAGATACGCAGTATTTT CASSHRDNTDTQYF
TRBD1 few TRBJ1-2 TRBV20-1 TGCAGTGCTAGAGAGACAGGGGGAGTTTGGGGCTACACCTTC CSARETGGVWGYTF
TRBD2 - TRBJ2-3 TRBV5-1 TGCGCCAGCAGATCAGGACTAGCGGGCGACACGCAGTATTTT CASRSGLAGDTQYF
- - TRBJ2-3 TRBV27 TGTGCCAGCAGTTTATCGATCCTTGGCACAGATACGCAGTATTTT CASSLSILGTDTQYF
TRBD2 many TRBJ2-1 TRBV7-8 TGTGCCAGCAGCCAGACTAGCGGGGGGTCCAATGAGCAGTTCTTC CASSQTSGGSNEQFF
- many TRBJ1-5 TRBV12-3/TRBV12-4 TGTGCCAGCAGCTTAGACAATCAGCCCCAGCATTTT CASSLDNQPQHF
TRBD1 - TRBJ1-1 TRBV29-1 TGCAGCATAGTTACAGGGGGCACTGAAGCTTTCTTT CSIVTGGTEAFF
- few TRBJ2-3 TRBV13 TGTGCCAGCAGGGGGTTGGGACTGGCGAACACAGATACGCAGTATTTT CASRGLGLANTDTQYF
TRBD1 few TRBJ1-4 TRBV4-2 TGTGCCAGCAGCCAAGAAGACAGGGGGCGAGGTGAAAAACTGTTTTTT CASSQEDRGRGEKLFF
- - TRBJ1-4 TRBV27 TGTGCCAGCAGTTTACAGAGGGATAATGAAAAACTGTTTTTT CASSLQRDNEKLFF
- - TRBJ2-1 TRBV5-1 TGCGTCAGCAGGGAAACCGATGAGCAGTTCTTC CVSRETDEQFF
- - TRBJ2-7 TRBV20-1 TGCAGTGCTCTCCAACGGAGGGCCGGTGACGAGCAGTACTTC CSALQRRAGDEQYF
TRBD1 few TRBJ1-1 TRBV5-1 TGCGCCAGCAGCTCCAACCCCTCCCTGACAGGGGTAGATGAAGCTTTCTTT CASSSNPSLTGVDEAFF
- many TRBJ2-1 TRBV29-1 TGCAGCGTTGAAGATCAAAACAATGAGCAGTTCTTC CSVEDQNNEQFF
- - TRBJ2-3 TRBV18 TGTGCCAGCTCACCAGGGAGTCGCAGGGGCACAGATACGCAGTATTTT CASSPGSRRGTDTQYF
- - TRBJ2-2 TRBV5-1 TGCGCCAGCAGCTTTGAAAGGGCGAACACCGGGGAGCTGTTTTTT CASSFERANTGELFF
- - TRBJ2-3 TRBV9 TGTGCCAGCAGCCCGAATGATGACACAGATACGCAGTATTTT CASSPNDDTDTQYF
- many TRBJ1-1 TRBV15 TGTGCCACCAGCAGAGAAGGGGGGTTCACTGAAGCTTTCTTT CATSREGGFTEAFF
- few TRBJ1-5 TRBV25-1 TGTGCCAGCAACTTACGGACGGGGGGCCCCTCGAGGGATCAGCCCCAGCATTTT CASNLRTGGPSRDQPQHF
- few TRBJ2-1 TRBV21-1 TGTGCCAGCCCACAGGGTCAGGCGGGGGGCCTGAGCTCCTACAATGAGCAGTTCTTC CASPQGQAGGLSSYNEQFF
- - TRBJ2-2 TRBV11-2 TGTGCCAGCAGTCCTGAAAAGACCGGCCCCGGGGAGCTGTTTTTT CASSPEKTGPGELFF
TRBD2 - TRBJ2-3 TRBV6-2/TRBV6-3 TGTGCCAGCAGTCGACTAGCGGGGGGGCCGAAGACAGATACGCAGTATTTT CASSRLAGGPKTDTQYF
- - TRBJ2-3 TRBV28 TGTGCCAGCAGTTTTTTATCAGGGACGTATACAGATACGCAGTATTTT CASSFLSGTYTDTQYF
- many TRBJ2-1 TRBV4-1 TGCGCCAGCAGCCAAGATTTGAGGGCCGCCTACAATGAGCAGTTCTTC CASSQDLRAAYNEQFF
- - TRBJ2-4 TRBV3-1 TGTGCCAGCAGACTGGAAGGGGTCCCAAACGAGCGGTACTTC CASRLEGVPNERYF
TRBD1 - TRBJ2-7 TRBV29-1 TGCAGCGTTCAGTCAGGGGGATACGAGCAGTACTTC CSVQSGGYEQYF
TRBD2 many TRBJ2-3 TRBV7-3 TGTGCCAGCAGCCAGGGACTAGCGGGGGGTTTCACAGATACGCAGTATTTT CASSQGLAGGFTDTQYF
TRBD1 once TRBJ2-7 TRBV7-9 TGTGCCAACAGCCGCTACCCAACAGGGGGCTCGAAAGGCGAGCAGTACTTC CANSRYPTGGSKGEQYF
TRBD1 - TRBJ2-2 TRBV2 TGTGCCAGCGAACCACAGGGGGTCCACGGGGAGCTGTTTTTT CASEPQGVHGELFF
TRBD1 - TRBJ2-2 TRBV13 TGTGCCAGCAGCATGCCGGGACAGGAGGGCACCGGGGAGCTGTTTTTT CASSMPGQEGTGELFF
- many TRBJ2-1 TRBV5-6 TGTGCCAGCAGCCTAATCGCGGGTGAGCAGTTCTTC CASSLIAGEQFF
TRBD1 - TRBJ2-5 TRBV6-2/TRBV6-3 TGTGCCAGCGGACAGGGGGATCCTGAGCAGTACTTC CASGQGDPEQYF
- - TRBJ2-4 TRBV20-1 TGCAGTGCTAGGTCTTCACTAGCCAAAAACATTCAGTACTTC CSARSSLAKNIQYF
- few TRBJ1-5 TRBV20-1 TGCAGTGCTCTCGGACAGTTCAATCAGCCCCAGCATTTT CSALGQFNQPQHF
- - TRBJ2-1 TRBV7-2 TGTGCCAGCAGCATCCTCGGGGCCGTCTACGAGCAGTTCTTC CASSILGAVYEQFF
- - TRBJ2-5 TRBV2 TGTGCCAGCAGTGAAGTGGCCCCAAGAGATGGGACCCAGTACTTC CASSEVAPRDGTQYF
- - TRBJ1-5 TRBV20-1 TGCAGTGCTAGTTCGTCAAGCCGTAGCAATCAGCCCCAGCATTTT CSASSSSRSNQPQHF
- - TRBJ2-1 TRBV6-5 TGTGCCAGCAGTTACTATTACGGGGGTTCCTACAATGAGCAGTTCTTC CASSYYYGGSYNEQFF
TRBD2 - TRBJ2-1 TRBV12-3/TRBV12-4 TGTGCCAGCAAACCGGGACTAGCGGGAGTAGAGGCTTACAATGAGCAGTTCTTC CASKPGLAGVEAYNEQFF
TRBD1 - TRBJ2-6 TRBV12-3/TRBV12-4 TGTGGGACAGGCCGCTCTGGGGCCAACGTCCTGACTTTC CGTGRSGANVLTF
- few TRBJ1-2 TRBV5-5 TGTGCCAGCAGCTTAACGGGGGCCGCTGGCTATGGCTACACCTTC CASSLTGAAGYGYTF
- few TRBJ1-1 TRBV10-3 TGTGCCATCAGGGTGGGCCTGAACACTGAAGCTTTCTTT CAIRVGLNTEAFF
- few TRBJ1-1 TRBV5-4 TGTGCCAGCAGCGGGGGACCGAACACTGAAGCTTTCTTT CASSGGPNTEAFF
- many TRBJ1-5 TRBV6-6 TGTGCCAGCAGTCGTGGGGAACTGGGTCAGCCCCAGCATTTT CASSRGELGQPQHF
TRBD1 few TRBJ2-4 TRBV7-8 TGTGCCAGCAGCCCCCTCGGGGACAGGGGGCAATTAAGGCAAAACCTTCAGTACTTC CASSPLGDRGQLRQNLQYF
- - TRBJ2-3 TRBV24-1 TGTGCCACCAGTGATTTCGGGGGGACCCGGGACAGTACAGATACGCAGTATTTT CATSDFGGTRDSTDTQYF
- many TRBJ2-7 TRBV20-1 TGCAGTGCTTTAGGACTGGATTCCTACGAGCAGTACTTC CSALGLDSYEQYF
- many TRBJ1-4 TRBV7-2 TGTGCCAGCAGCTTAGGAGGGCGGCCTAATGAAAAACTGTTTTTT CASSLGGRPNEKLFF
- - TRBJ2-2 TRBV4-2 TGTGCCAGCAGCCAAGATGTAGGGTCCGAGGAGCTGTTTTTT CASSQDVGSEELFF
TRBD2 many TRBJ2-7 TRBV5-1 TGCGCCAGCAGCTTCGGTCTAGCGGGGGCCGAGAGCTCCTACGAGCAGTACTTC CASSFGLAGAESSYEQYF
- - TRBJ1-1 TRBV9 TGTGCCAGCAGCCTGATTACTGACAGGCCCAAGGACACTGAAGCTTTCTTT CASSLITDRPKDTEAFF
- few TRBJ2-5 TRBV5-1 TGCGCCAGCAGCTCTGGGCCGACGAAGGAGACCCAGTACTTC CASSSGPTKETQYF
- - TRBJ2-6 TRBV2 TGTGCCAGCAGTCCCCGCAGCTCTGGGGCCAACGTCCCGACTTTC CASSPRSSGANVPTF